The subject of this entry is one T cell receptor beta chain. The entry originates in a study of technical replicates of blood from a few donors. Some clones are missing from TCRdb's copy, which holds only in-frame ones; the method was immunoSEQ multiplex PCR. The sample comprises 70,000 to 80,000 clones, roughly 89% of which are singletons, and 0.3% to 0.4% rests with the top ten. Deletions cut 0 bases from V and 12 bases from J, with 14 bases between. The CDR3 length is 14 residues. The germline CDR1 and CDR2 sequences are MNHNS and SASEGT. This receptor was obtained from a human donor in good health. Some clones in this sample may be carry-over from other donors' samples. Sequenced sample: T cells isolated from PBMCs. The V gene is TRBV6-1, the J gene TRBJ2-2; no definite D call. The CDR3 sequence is CASSEADQAPKLFF. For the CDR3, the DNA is TGTGCCAGCAGTGAAGCTGATCAGGCCCCAAAGCTGTTTTTT.